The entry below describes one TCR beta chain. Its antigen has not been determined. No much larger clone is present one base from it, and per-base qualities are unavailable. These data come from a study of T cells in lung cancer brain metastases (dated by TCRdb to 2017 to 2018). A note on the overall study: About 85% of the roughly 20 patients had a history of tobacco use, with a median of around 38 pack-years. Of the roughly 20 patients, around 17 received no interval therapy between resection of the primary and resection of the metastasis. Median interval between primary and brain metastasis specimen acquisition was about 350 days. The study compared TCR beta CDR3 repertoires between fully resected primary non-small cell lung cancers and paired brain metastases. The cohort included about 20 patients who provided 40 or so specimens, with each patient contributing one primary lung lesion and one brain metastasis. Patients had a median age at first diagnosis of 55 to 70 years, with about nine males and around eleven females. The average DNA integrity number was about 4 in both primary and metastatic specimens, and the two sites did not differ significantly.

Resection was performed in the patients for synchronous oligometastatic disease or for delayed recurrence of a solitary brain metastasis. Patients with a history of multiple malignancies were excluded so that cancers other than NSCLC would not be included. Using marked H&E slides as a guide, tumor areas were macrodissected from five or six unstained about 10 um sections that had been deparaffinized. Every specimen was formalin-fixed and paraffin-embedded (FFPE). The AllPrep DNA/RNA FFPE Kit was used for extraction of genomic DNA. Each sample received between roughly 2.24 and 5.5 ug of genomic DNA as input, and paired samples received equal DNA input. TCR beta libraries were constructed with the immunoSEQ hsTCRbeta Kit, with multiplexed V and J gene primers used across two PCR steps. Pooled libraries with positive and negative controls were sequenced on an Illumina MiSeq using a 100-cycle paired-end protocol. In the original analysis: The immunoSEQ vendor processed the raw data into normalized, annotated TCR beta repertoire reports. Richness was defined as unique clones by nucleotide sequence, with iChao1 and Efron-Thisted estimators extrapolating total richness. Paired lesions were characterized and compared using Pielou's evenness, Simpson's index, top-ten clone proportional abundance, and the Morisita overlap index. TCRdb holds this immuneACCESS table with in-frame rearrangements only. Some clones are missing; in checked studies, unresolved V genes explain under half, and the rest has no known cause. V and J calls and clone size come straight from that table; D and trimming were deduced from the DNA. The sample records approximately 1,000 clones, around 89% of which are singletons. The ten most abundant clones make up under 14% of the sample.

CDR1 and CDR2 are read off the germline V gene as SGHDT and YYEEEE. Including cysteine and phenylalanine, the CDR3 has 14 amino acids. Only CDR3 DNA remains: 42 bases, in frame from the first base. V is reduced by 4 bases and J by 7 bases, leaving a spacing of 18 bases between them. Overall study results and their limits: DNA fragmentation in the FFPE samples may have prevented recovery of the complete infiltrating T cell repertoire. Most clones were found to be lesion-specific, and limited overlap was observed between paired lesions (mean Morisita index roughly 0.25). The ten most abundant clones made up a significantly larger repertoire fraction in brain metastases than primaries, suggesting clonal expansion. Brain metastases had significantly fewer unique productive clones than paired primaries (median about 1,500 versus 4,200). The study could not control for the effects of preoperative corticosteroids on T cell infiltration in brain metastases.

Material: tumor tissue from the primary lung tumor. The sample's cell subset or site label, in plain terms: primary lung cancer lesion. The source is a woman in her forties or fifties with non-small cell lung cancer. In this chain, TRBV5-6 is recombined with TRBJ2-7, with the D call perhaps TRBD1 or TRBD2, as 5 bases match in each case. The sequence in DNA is TGTGCCAGCAGCCCTGGGACCGAAAGAGGGGAGCAGTACTTC. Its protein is CASSPGTERGEQYF.